This T cell receptor (beta chain) was recovered during a study of graft-versus-host responses after intestinal transplantation. Across the study: Transplants were multivisceral, liver-intestinal, or isolated intestinal. Recipients uniformly received anti-thymocyte globulin induction, followed by tacrolimus and steroids for about 3 years. Findings of the study overall: Investigators detected GvH clones in recipient marrow, with some emerging earlier in ileum or blood. Graft-versus-host to host-versus-graft clonal ratios in allografts were high in patients with graft-donor T cell macrochimerism.

Clones were sequenced by immunoSEQ multiplex PCR, and TCRdb holds only the in-frame ones, with some missing. The top ten clones hold about 0.78% of a sample with 30,000 to 40,000 clones, around 95% of them seen once. In the case of this clone: No antigen is known for it.

V lost 4 bases to trimming and J lost 8 bases; unmatched junction nucleotides: 9. Germline lookup yields CDR1 SGHRS and CDR2 YFSETQ. CDR3 length: 16 amino acids. This sequence was found in a human patient who received an intestinal transplant, so some T cells may come from the graft donor. Source: PBMCs, taken 16 days after intestinal transplant. The V and J genes are TRBV5-1 and TRBJ2-3; 14 bases align to TRBD2. The CDR3 DNA sequence: TGCGCCAGCAGCCCGGGACTAGCGGGAGTTGCATCTACGCAGTATTTT. Translated: CASSPGLAGVASTQYF.